This entry lists 32 T cell receptor beta chains sequenced from one sample in a study of control samples from healthy donors and cancer patients. The table came from immunoSEQ multiplex PCR; TCRdb's copy has only in-frame clones and leaves some out. This table holds 150,000 to 200,000 clones, more than 80% found once. The source material was blood. The receptors stem from a man aged 25 to 45 in good health.

CDR3 in amino acids: CASSLDTEAFF. As DNA, the CDR3 is TGTGCCAGCAGCTTAGACACTGAAGCTTTCTTT. V gene TRBV7-9 combines with J gene TRBJ1-1; no firm D call. CDR1 is SEHNR, CDR2 FQNEAQ, per germline (reference sequence). The V gene lost 1 base and the J gene lost 3 bases, with 0 bases spanning the gap. The CDR3 has 11 residues.

The genes are TRBV14 and TRBJ2-1, with TRBD2 identical over 8 bases. The germline gives CDR1 SGHDN, CDR2 FVKESK. The length of the CDR3 is 13 residues. J lost 9 bases, V lost 4 bases, and 5 bases had no gene match. CDR3 DNA sequence: TGTGCCAGCAGCCTGAGCGGGAGCGGTGAGCAGTTCTTC. Amino acids: CASSLSGSGEQFF.

The V and J genes are TRBV2 and TRBJ2-5; TRBD2 matches at 8 bases. Per the germline V gene, CDR1 is SNHLY and CDR2 is FYNNEI. V dropped 0 bases and J dropped 5; count of bases not matched to a gene: 5. CDR3 length equals 15 residues. The CDR3 region is CASSEAGGARETQYF. CDR3 sequence (DNA): TGTGCCAGCAGTGAAGCCGGGGGGGCGAGGGAGACCCAGTACTTC.

The J gene is TRBJ2-3, the V gene TRBV5-1; D is possibly TRBD1 (5 bases). V lost 2 bases, J lost 6 bases, and 13 bases lay in between. In germline, CDR1 is SGHRS, CDR2 YFSETQ. The CDR3 runs 14 residues. Here the CDR3 reads CASSFDTDMDTQYF. CDR3 DNA sequence: TGCGCCAGCAGCTTTGACACGGACATGGATACGCAGTATTTT.

The chain has TRBV7-6 and TRBJ2-7; the match to TRBD2 covers 12 bases. Germline assignment: CDR1 SGHVS and CDR2 FNYEAQ. V trimming: 4 bases; J trimming: 5 bases; junction bases outside the gene matches: 9. CDR3 length: 16 residues. For the CDR3, the DNA is TGTGCCAGCAGCTCTAGCGGGAGGGCTTCAATCCACGAGCAGTACTTC. Its translation: CASSSSGRASIHEQYF.

V and J are TRBV28 and TRBJ1-6; the match to TRBD1 covers 11 bases. Per the germline V gene, CDR1 is MDHEN and CDR2 is SYDVKM. The CDR3 spans 16 residues. V shed 4 bases, J shed 6 bases, and the junction held 5 bases outside the gene matches. The DNA for the CDR3 is TGTGCCAGCAGTTCAGGACAGGGGGCGGGTAATTCACCCCTCCACTTT. This encodes CASSSGQGAGNSPLHF.

The CDR3 sequence is CASSFDPDTYEQYF. For the CDR3, the DNA is TGTGCCAGCAGTTTTGACCCGGACACCTACGAGCAGTACTTC. The chain joins TRBV28 to TRBJ2-7; a possible D gene is TRBD1 (5 bases). CDR1 and CDR2 (germline): MDHEN, SYDVKM. This CDR3 contains 14 residues. The V and J ends lost 3 bases and 2 bases respectively, with 11 bases between them. Full variable domain (rest looked up from reference TRBV28 and TRBJ2-7): DVKVTQSSRYLVKRTGEKVFLECVQDMDHENMFWYRQDPGLGLRLIYFSYDVKMKEKGDIPEGYSVSREKKERFSLILESASTNQTSMYLCASSFDPDTYEQYFGPGTRLTVT.

With respect to this clone: Other DNA sequences within the sample encode an identical CDR3. The chain employs TRBV2 and TRBJ1-2; the match to TRBD1 covers 7 bases. The junction had 4 bases not matched to a gene; V was cut back by 6 bases and J by 6 bases. The CDR3 totals 12 residues. Germline CDR1 and CDR2: SNHLY and FYNNEI. CDR3 coding DNA: TGTGCCAGCAGCCTACAGGGGAATGGCTACACCTTC. Amino acids: CASSLQGNGYTF.

J is TRBJ2-2 and V is TRBV13; D assignment may be TRBD1 or TRBD2 (5 bases each). Trimming removed 7 bases from V and 4 bases from J, with 16 bases in between. The CDR3 runs to 15 residues. Germline assignment: CDR1 PRHDT and CDR2 FYEKMQ (reference sequence). CDR3 sequence (DNA): TGTGCCAGCACCCTCCGGGGCGTTGGCACCGGGGAGCTGTTTTTT. Translated, it gives CASTLRGVGTGELFF.

V usage is TRBV30 and J usage is TRBJ1-3; D remains ambiguous. The V gene's germline CDR1 is GTSNPN and CDR2 SVGIG (reference sequence). The CDR3 is made up of 16 amino acids. The germline V and J ends were trimmed by 0 bases and 0 bases, with 12 bases remaining between them. CDR3 sequence: CAWSVKAGFSGNTIYF. The DNA for the CDR3 is TGTGCCTGGAGTGTAAAGGCCGGCTTCTCTGGAAACACCATATATTTT.

This chain links TRBV19 with TRBJ1-2; 8 bases are shared with TRBD1. CDR1 LNHDA and CDR2 SQIVND come from the germline V gene (reference sequence). The CDR3 is 15 amino acids. J lost 6 bases, V lost 4 bases, and 10 bases had no gene match. CDR3 sequence: CASSTHRGTPDGYTF. In DNA, the CDR3 is TGTGCCAGTAGTACACACAGGGGGACTCCGGATGGCTACACCTTC.

This rearrangement joins TRBV18 to TRBJ2-7; 10 positions match TRBD1. Germline V gene sequence: CDR1 KGHSH, CDR2 LQKENI. CDR3 length: 14 residues. V shed 3 bases, J shed 1 base, and the junction held 0 bases outside the gene matches. Written as DNA, the CDR3 is TGTGCCAGCTCACCGGACAGGGGGTCCTACGAGCAGTACTTC. It encodes CASSPDRGSYEQYF. Full variable domain (outside the CDR3, taken from reference TRBV18 and TRBJ2-7): NAGVMQNPRHLVRRRGQEARLRCSPMKGHSHVYWYRQLPEEGLKFMVYLQKENIIDESGMPKERFSAEFPKEGPSILRIQQVVRGDSAAYFCASSPDRGSYEQYFGPGTRLTVT.

This sequence joins TRBV6-4 and TRBJ1-1, with D possibly being TRBD1 (6 bases). Germline lookup yields CDR1 MRHNA and CDR2 SNTAGT. Trimming pared 3 bases from V and 12 bases from J, leaving 29 bases between. CDR3 length: 17 residues. The CDR3 reads CASSECGTEANRVKSFF. CDR3 nucleotide sequence: TGTGCCAGCAGTGAATGTGGGACGGAGGCGAACAGGGTGAAATCTTTCTTT.

This chain connects TRBV30 to TRBJ1-2; tentative D call: TRBD1 (6 bases). Germline-derived CDR1 and CDR2 are GTSNPN and SVGIG (reference sequence). This CDR3 has 13 amino acids. Trimming stripped 1 base from V and 6 bases from J, with 12 bases between. The CDR3 nucleotides are TGTGCCTGGAGTGCGAGGGGGGGGAATGGCTACACCTTC. This translates into CAWSARGGNGYTF.

J is TRBJ2-1 and V is TRBV12-3 or TRBV12-4; the D call may be TRBD1 or TRBD2 (5 bases each). V shed 5 bases and J shed 15 bases, with 17 bases lying between them. This CDR3 has 12 amino acids. The CDR3 region is CASSPPGRHWFF. CDR3 nucleotide sequence: TGTGCCAGCAGTCCACCGGGACGGCACTGGTTCTTC.

This clone was picked up one time. The chain couples TRBV6-5 to TRBJ2-5; D may be TRBD1 (5 bases). There are 15 residues in the CDR3. V was shortened by 2 bases and J by 5 bases, with 15 bases between the two germline ends. The V gene's germline CDR1 is MNHEY and CDR2 SVGAGI. CDR3 loop: CASSYGRVDEETQYF. The CDR3 nucleotides are TGTGCCAGCAGTTACGGCAGGGTGGATGAGGAGACCCAGTACTTC.

The chain recombines TRBV5-1 with TRBJ2-7, with 8 bases identical to TRBD2. V trimming: 3 bases; J trimming: 0 bases; junction bases outside the gene matches: 2. Germline V gene data show CDR1 as SGHRS and CDR2 as YFSETQ. The CDR3 runs 14 residues. The CDR3 here is CASSSTSGSYEQYF. CDR3 bases: TGCGCCAGCAGCTCCACTAGCGGCTCCTACGAGCAGTACTTC.

The chain joins TRBV19 to TRBJ1-5; 9 bases match TRBD1. V was pared by 7 bases and J by 0 bases, with 7 bases of the junction left unmatched. Germline values: CDR1 LNHDA, CDR2 SQIVND (reference sequence). The CDR3 has 16 amino acids. The CDR3 spells CASTVDRGYSNQPQHF. CDR3 sequence (DNA): TGTGCCAGTACCGTGGACAGGGGCTATAGCAATCAGCCCCAGCATTTT.

This chain uses TRBV18 with TRBJ2-3, with no clear D. The V gene lost 1 base and the J gene lost 5 bases, with 7 bases spanning the gap. Germline V CDR1 and CDR2: KGHSH, LQKENI. This CDR3 spans 13 amino acids. The CDR3 here is CASSPRAEDTQYF. The CDR3 DNA reads as TGTGCCAGCTCACCACGAGCCGAAGATACGCAGTATTTT.

The gene calls are TRBV7-8 and TRBJ2-2; D possibly corresponds to TRBD1 (6 bases). V lost 8 bases and J lost 3, with 19 bases in between. The CDR3 totals 16 residues. The germline CDR1 and CDR2 sequences are SGHVS and FQNEAQ. CDR3 protein: CASGGNRAGDTGELFF. DNA of the CDR3: TGTGCCAGCGGCGGCAACAGGGCTGGGGACACCGGGGAGCTGTTTTTT.

The genes are TRBV7-3 and TRBJ2-5; 7 bases are a match to TRBD2. CDR1 and CDR2 (germline): SGHTA, FQGTGA. The V gene end was trimmed by 1 base and the J gene end by 3 bases; junction bases not matched to a gene: 5. The CDR3 contains 15 residues. This CDR3 is CASSLSGSREETQYF. The CDR3 region has the DNA TGTGCCAGCAGCTTAAGCGGGAGTAGAGAAGAGACCCAGTACTTC.

Details on this clone: Distinct nucleotide sequences in the sample also encode this CDR3. The V call is TRBV24-1, the J call TRBJ1-4; possible D gene TRBD1, 5 bases. CDR1 and CDR2 (germline): KGHDR, SFDVKD. V gave up 4 bases and J gave up 7 bases, with 15 bases separating them. The CDR3 contains 15 residues. CDR3 region: CATSETGGSSEKLFF. For the CDR3, the DNA is TGTGCCACCAGTGAAACAGGAGGGAGTAGTGAAAAACTGTTTTTT.

This rearrangement joins TRBV3-1 (or the pseudogene TRBV3-2) to TRBJ1-2; 9 nucleotides match TRBD1. The germline gives CDR1 LGHDT, CDR2 YNNKEL (reference sequence). There are 14 residues in the CDR3. V was pared by 4 bases and J by 4 bases, with 4 bases of the junction left unmatched. CDR3 in DNA: TGTGCCAGCAGCCCACAGGGGGCTGGCTATGGCTACACCTTC. This sequence encodes CASSPQGAGYGYTF.

In DNA, the CDR3 is TGTGCCAGCTCCTGGGACAAAAACTATGGCTACACCTTC. Protein product: CASSWDKNYGYTF. V is TRBV18 and J is TRBJ1-2, with D tentatively TRBD1 (6 bases). Germline-derived CDR1 and CDR2 are KGHSH and LQKENI. This CDR3 region has 13 residues. V shed 6 bases and J shed 2 bases, with 10 bases lying between them.

The CDR3 sequence is CASSAGRQETQYF. DNA of the CDR3: TGTGCCAGCTCGGCGGGGCGCCAAGAGACCCAGTACTTC. The gene calls are TRBV18 and TRBJ2-5; TRBD2 might be the D (6 bases). This CDR3 contains 13 residues. Looked up from germline, CDR1 is KGHSH and CDR2 is LQKENI. Trimming removed 6 bases at V and 1 base at J, with 9 bases between.

The V gene is TRBV4-2, the J gene TRBJ2-1, with D uncertain. The CDR3 is made up of 16 amino acids. The V gene's germline CDR1 is LGHNA and CDR2 YNFKEQ. Between the trimmed V and J ends, which lost 0 bases and 8 bases, there was a span of 17 bases. DNA of the CDR3: TGTGCCAGCAGCCAAGAAGGCAGTGCCTATGGGGATGAGCAGTTCTTC. This sequence encodes CASSQEGSAYGDEQFF.

The chain links TRBV4-1 to TRBJ2-5; 7 nucleotides line up with TRBD2. Trimming removed 0 bases from V and 3 bases from J; junction bases left unmatched: 7. The CDR3 sequence is 16 residues long. CDR1 and CDR2 from the germline V gene are MGHRA and YSYEKL. The DNA for the CDR3 is TGCGCCAGCAGCCAAGATGAGGCGGGGGTAGAAGAGACCCAGTACTTC. Translated: CASSQDEAGVEETQYF.

This rearrangement joins TRBV29-1 to TRBJ1-2; D unclear. Germline V gene data show CDR1 as SQVTM and CDR2 as ANQGSEA. Trimming stripped 3 bases from V and 4 bases from J, with 9 bases between. This CDR3 is built from 12 residues. DNA of the CDR3: TGCAGCGTTGACATCAGTGCCTATGGCTACACCTTC. Translation: CSVDISAYGYTF.

This sequence joins TRBV7-9 and TRBJ1-1; D uncertain. Germline V gene lookup returns CDR1 SEHNR and CDR2 FQNEAQ (reference sequence). V dropped 1 base and J dropped 2 bases, with 8 bases sitting between them. The length of the CDR3 is 14 residues. The CDR3 is CASSLVIGNTEAFF. CDR3 DNA: TGTGCCAGCAGCTTAGTAATCGGAAACACTGAAGCTTTCTTT.

The gene calls are TRBV5-1 and TRBJ1-6; D unclear. V lost 4 bases to trimming and J lost 6 bases, with 11 bases between them. The CDR3 sequence is 14 residues long. CDR1 and CDR2 from the germline V gene are SGHRS and YFSETQ. The CDR3 bases are TGCGCCAGCAGCACGCGGGCCCCTAATTCACCCCTCCACTTT. Amino acids: CASSTRAPNSPLHF. The full variable domain, rest sourced from reference TRBV5-1 and TRBJ1-6, is KAGVTQTPRYLIKTRGQQVTLSCSPISGHRSVSWYQQTPGQGLQFLFEYFSETQRNKGNFPGRFSGRQFSNSRSEMNVSTLELGDSALYLCASSTRAPNSPLHFGNGTRLTVT.

The genes are TRBV4-3 and TRBJ2-7, with D perhaps TRBD1 or TRBD2 (6 bases each). Trimming stripped 0 bases from V and 6 bases from J, with 9 bases between. CDR3 length: 13 residues. Per germline, CDR1 LGHNA and CDR2 YSLEER. CDR3 protein: CASSQDRGREQYF. In nucleotides, the CDR3 is TGCGCCAGCAGCCAAGACCGGGGGCGCGAGCAGTACTTC.

This clone occurred once. This chain connects TRBV3-1 (or the pseudogene TRBV3-2) to TRBJ1-1; weak D call: TRBD1 (5 bases). Trimming removed 5 bases at V and 2 bases at J, with 6 bases between. This CDR3 spans 12 amino acids. Germline V gene data show CDR1 as LGHDT and CDR2 as YNNKEL (reference sequence). Written as DNA, the CDR3 is TGTGCCAGCAGCTGGGACAACACTGAAGCTTTCTTT. Translated, it gives CASSWDNTEAFF.